This T cell receptor (beta chain) is from a study of lymphopenia after photon versus proton radiotherapy. Between the trimmed V and J ends, which lost 6 bases and 2 bases, there was a span of 6 bases. Germline V gives CDR1 MNHEY, CDR2 SVGAGI. This CDR3 is 12 amino acids long. With regard to this clone: Its antigen is undetermined.

Study outcomes and limitations: Under photons, naive T cells and diversity fell while effector/memory populations rose. In patients who died, overall survival fell as post-nadir TCR diversity dropped more. Authors raise, but do not show, better survival with proton therapy.

TCRdb keeps only in-frame clones here, not all; method: immunoSEQ multiplex PCR. Of 35,000 to 50,000 clones listed, roughly 92% are singletons. The chain employs TRBV6-5 and TRBJ2-3; no definite D call. The sample was peripheral blood, taken from a patient treated with photon-based radiotherapy. The source is a man aged 55 to 69 with cholangiocarcinoma. The CDR3 loop is CASSRPTDTQYF. The CDR3 coding sequence is TGTGCCAGCAGCCGGCCCACAGATACGCAGTATTTT.